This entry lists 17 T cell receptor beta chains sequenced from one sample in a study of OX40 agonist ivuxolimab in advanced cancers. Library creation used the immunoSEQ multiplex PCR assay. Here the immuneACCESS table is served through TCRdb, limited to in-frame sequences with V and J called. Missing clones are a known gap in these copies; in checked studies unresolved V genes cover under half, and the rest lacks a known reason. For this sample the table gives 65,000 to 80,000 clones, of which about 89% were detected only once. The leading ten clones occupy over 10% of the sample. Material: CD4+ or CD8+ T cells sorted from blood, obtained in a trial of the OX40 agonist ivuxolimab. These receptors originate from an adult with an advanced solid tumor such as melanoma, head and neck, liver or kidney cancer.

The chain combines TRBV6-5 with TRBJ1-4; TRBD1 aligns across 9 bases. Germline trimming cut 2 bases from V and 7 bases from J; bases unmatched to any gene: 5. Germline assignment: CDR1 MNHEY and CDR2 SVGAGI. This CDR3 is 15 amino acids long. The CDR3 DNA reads TGTGCCAGCAGTTACGGAACAGGGGGCCCTGAAAAACTGTTTTTT. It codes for CASSYGTGGPEKLFF.

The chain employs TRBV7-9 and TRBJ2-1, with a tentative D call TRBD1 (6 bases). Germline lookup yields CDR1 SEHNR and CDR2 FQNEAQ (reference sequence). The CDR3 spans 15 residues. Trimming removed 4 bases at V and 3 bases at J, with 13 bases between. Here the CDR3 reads CASSSTGTFYNEQFF. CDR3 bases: TGTGCCAGCAGCTCTACCGGGACATTCTACAATGAGCAGTTCTTC.

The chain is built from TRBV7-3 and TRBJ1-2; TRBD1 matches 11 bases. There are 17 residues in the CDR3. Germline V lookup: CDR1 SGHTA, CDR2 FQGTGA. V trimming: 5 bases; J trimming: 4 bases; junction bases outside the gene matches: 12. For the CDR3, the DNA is TGTGCCAGCAGCAGCGACCTTGGGACAGGGGGACCCTATGGCTACACCTTC. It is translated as CASSSDLGTGGPYGYTF.

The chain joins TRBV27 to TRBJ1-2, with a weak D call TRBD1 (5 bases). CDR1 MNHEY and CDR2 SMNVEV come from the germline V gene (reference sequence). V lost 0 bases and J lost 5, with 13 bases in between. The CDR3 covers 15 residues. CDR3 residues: CASSLSQGSGYGYTF. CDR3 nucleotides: TGTGCCAGCAGTTTATCCCAGGGTTCAGGATATGGCTACACCTTC.

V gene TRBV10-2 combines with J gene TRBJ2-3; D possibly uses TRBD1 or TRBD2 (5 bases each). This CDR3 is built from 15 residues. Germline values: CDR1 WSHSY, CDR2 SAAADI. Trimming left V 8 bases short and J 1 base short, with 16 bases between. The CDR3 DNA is TGCGCCAGCGGGGGTGGGAGACAAGGCACAGATACGCAGTATTTT. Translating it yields CASGGGRQGTDTQYF.

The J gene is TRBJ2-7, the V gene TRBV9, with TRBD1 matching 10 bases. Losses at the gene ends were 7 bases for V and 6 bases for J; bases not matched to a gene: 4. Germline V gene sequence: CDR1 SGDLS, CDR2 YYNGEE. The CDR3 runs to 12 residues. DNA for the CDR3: TGTGCCAGCGGGACAGGGGTGGCCGAGCAGTACTTC. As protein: CASGTGVAEQYF.

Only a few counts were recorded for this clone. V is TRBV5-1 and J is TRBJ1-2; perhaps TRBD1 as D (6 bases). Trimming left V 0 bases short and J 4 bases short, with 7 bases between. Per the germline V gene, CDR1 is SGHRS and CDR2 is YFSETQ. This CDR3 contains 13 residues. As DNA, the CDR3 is TGCGCCAGCAGCTTGGAACAGGGCTATGGCTACACCTTC. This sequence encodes CASSLEQGYGYTF.

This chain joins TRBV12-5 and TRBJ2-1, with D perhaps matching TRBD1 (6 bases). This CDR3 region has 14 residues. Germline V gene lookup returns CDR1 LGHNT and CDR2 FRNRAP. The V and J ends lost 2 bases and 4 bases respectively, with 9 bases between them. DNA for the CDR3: TGTGCTAGTGGTTTGTTGACAGGTTACAATGAGCAGTTCTTC. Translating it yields CASGLLTGYNEQFF.

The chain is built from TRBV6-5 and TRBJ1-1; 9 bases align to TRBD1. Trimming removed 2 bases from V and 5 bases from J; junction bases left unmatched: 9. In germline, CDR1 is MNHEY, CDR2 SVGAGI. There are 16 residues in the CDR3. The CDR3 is CASSYQINRGRTEAFF. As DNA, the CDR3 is TGTGCCAGCAGTTACCAAATAAACAGGGGGCGAACTGAAGCTTTCTTT.

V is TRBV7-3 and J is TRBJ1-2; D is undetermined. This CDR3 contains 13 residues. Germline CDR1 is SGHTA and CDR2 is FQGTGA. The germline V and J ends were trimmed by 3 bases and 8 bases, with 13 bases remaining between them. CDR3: CASSLDLSTGYTF. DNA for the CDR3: TGTGCCAGCAGCTTGGACCTCTCCACGGGCTACACCTTC.

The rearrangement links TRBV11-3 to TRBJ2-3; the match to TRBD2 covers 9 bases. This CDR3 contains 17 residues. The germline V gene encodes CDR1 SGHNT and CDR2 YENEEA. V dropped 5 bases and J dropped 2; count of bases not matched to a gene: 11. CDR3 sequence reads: CASSLAGLASTTDTQYF. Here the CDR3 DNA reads TGTGCCAGCAGCCTTGCTGGACTAGCGTCCACCACAGATACGCAGTATTTT.

In nucleotides, the CDR3 is TGTGCCAGCAGTGCCGGGACACCCAACTATGGCTACACCTTC. Protein sequence: CASSAGTPNYGYTF. The chain employs TRBV6-5 and TRBJ1-2; perhaps TRBD1 as D (6 bases). The V end lost 5 bases, the J end lost 2 bases, and 12 bases lay between the germline ends. The CDR3 is 14 amino acids. CDR1 is MNHEY and CDR2 is SVGAGI in the germline V gene.

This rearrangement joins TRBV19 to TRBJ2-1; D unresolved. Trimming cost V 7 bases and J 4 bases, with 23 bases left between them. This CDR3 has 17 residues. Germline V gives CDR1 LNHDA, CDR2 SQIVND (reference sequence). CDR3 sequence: CASKGTPSKKPYNEQFF. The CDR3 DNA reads TGTGCCAGTAAGGGAACTCCCTCTAAAAAACCATACAATGAGCAGTTCTTC.

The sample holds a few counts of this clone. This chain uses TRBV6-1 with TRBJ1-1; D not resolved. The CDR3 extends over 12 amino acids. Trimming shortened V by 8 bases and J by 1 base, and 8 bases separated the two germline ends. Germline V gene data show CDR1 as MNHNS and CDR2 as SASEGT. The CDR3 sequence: CASFLGNTEAFF. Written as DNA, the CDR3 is TGTGCCAGCTTTCTTGGGAACACTGAAGCTTTCTTT.

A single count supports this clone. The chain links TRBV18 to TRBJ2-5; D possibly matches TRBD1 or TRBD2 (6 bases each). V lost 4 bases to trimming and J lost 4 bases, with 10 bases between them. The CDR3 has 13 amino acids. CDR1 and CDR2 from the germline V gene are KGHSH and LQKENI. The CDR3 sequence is CASSLGGGETQYF. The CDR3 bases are TGTGCCAGCTCACTGGGGGGCGGAGAGACCCAGTACTTC.

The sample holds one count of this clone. The CDR3 DNA is TGTGCCAGCAGATCAACAGACTACGAGCAGTACTTC. Translating gives CASRSTDYEQYF. V gene TRBV7-9 combines with J gene TRBJ2-5; D unclear. Gene TRBJ2-7 matches the end of the DNA better, so the J call may be wrong. The CDR3 is 12 amino acids. In germline, CDR1 is SEHNR, CDR2 FQNEAQ (reference sequence).

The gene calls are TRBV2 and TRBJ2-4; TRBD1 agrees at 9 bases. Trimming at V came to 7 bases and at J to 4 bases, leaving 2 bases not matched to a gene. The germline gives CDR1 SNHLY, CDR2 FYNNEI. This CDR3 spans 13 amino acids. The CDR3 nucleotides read TGTGCCAGCAACGGACAGGGGAAAAACATTCAGTACTTC. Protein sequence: CASNGQGKNIQYF.